This T cell receptor (beta chain) was sequenced in a study of follicular helper T cells after annual influenza vaccination. This clone was detected only a few times. Some clones are missing from TCRdb's copy, which holds only in-frame ones; the method was immunoSEQ multiplex PCR. The top ten clones hold about 1.2% of a sample with about 27,000 clones, roughly 80% of them seen once. The ends lost 3 bases at V and 1 base at J; junction bases unmatched: 6. This CDR3 has 16 residues. CDR1 is GTSNPN and CDR2 is SVGIG in the germline V gene (reference sequence). As for time point: 2014-2015 season, pre-vaccination.

This clonotype was obtained from an adult who received the influenza vaccine. The gene calls are TRBV30 and TRBJ2-1; 10 bases align to TRBD2. The material was CXCR5+ CD38- circulating T follicular helper cells from blood, obtained on the day of influenza vaccination. Subset meaning: circulating Tfh, non-naive CD4+CXCR5+PD-1+ (ICOS+CD38+ or ICOS-CD38-). CDR3 protein: CAWSPRLAGSYNEQFF. CDR3 bases: TGTGCCTGGAGCCCCCGACTAGCGGGTTCCTACAATGAGCAGTTCTTC.